Shown below are 3 T cell receptor beta chains from a single sample sequenced in a study of shared clonotypes between healthy human individuals. Sequencing was performed with immunoSEQ multiplex PCR; in TCRdb, only in-frame clones are kept and a portion is missing. Here the sample spans about 2.4 million clones, roughly 93% being singletons. The sample comprised naive CD4+ T cells from PBMCs. As for subset: CD45RA+ positively selected. The receptor set was obtained from a man aged 18 to 35 in good health. Some clones in this sample may be carry-over from other donors' samples.

This clone occurred a few times. The rearrangement links TRBV19 to TRBJ1-1, with 7 nucleotides matching TRBD1. Germline CDR1 reads LNHDA; CDR2 reads SQIVND (reference sequence). CDR3 size: 15 residues. After removal of 5 bases from V and 11 bases from J, the junction contained 17 bases not matched to a gene. The chain's CDR3 is CASSEPGQKVIGAFF. CDR3 coding DNA: TGTGCCAGTAGTGAACCGGGACAGAAGGTTATCGGGGCTTTCTTT.

This chain connects TRBV7-9 to TRBJ1-4; TRBD1 is a possible D gene (5 bases). The CDR3 covers 14 residues. Germline CDR1 SEHNR, CDR2 FQNEAQ (reference sequence). The V end lost 2 bases, the J end lost 8 bases, and 12 bases lay between the germline ends. The CDR3 spells CASSLSRVGEKLFF. The CDR3 nucleotides read TGTGCCAGCAGCTTATCCAGGGTCGGGGAAAAACTGTTTTTT.

As DNA, the CDR3 is TGTGCCAGCAGCACGACAGTCTACAGCACTGAAGCTTTCTTT. Its protein product is CASSTTVYSTEAFF. The chain recombines TRBV5-6 with TRBJ1-1; the D gene is possibly TRBD1 (5 bases). CDR1 is SGHDT, CDR2 YYEEEE, per germline. The CDR3 runs to 14 residues. Trimming stripped 4 bases from V and 4 bases from J, with 14 bases between.